What follows describes a single T cell receptor beta chain. Its antigen is not known. This entry is derived from a study of T cell responses to AZD1222 COVID-19 vaccine. General observations from the study: Most donors were white British, females outnumbered males, and clonal diversity was possibly underestimated. Only five to seven individuals given AZD1222 were seropositive at baseline. With dominance at 160-218 and 743-854, vaccine-associated CD4 TCRs spanned spike.

TCRdb keeps only in-frame clones here, not all; method: immunoSEQ multiplex PCR. The sample lists hundreds of thousands of clones, 93% occurring once. The source is an adult in good health. The material sequenced was peripheral blood, taken on day 0 of MenACWY control vaccination.

The CDR3 region has the DNA TGTGCAAGTCGCTTAGGTCCAGCCTCTGGAAACACCATATATTTT. It translates to CASRLGPASGNTIYF. The chain joins TRBV12-2 to TRBJ1-3. TRBV12-2 is shown as a pseudogene. The CDR3 runs to 15 residues.